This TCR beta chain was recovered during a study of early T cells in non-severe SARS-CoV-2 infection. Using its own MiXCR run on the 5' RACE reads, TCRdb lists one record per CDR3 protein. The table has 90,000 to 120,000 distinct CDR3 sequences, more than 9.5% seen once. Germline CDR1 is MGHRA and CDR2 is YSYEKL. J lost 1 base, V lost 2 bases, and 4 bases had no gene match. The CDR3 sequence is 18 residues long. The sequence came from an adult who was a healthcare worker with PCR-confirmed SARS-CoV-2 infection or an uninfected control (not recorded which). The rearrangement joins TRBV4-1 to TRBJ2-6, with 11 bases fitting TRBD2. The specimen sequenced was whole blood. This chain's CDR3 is CASSQYSGRGSGANVLTF. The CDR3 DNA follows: TGCGCCAGCAGCCAATATAGCGGGAGGGGTTCTGGGGCCAACGTCCTGACTTTC.